One sample yielded the 17 T cell receptor beta chains listed below, sequenced in a study of T cell responses to AZD1222 COVID-19 vaccine. The data were produced by immunoSEQ multiplex PCR, yet TCRdb's version contains in-frame clones alone and is incomplete. The data contain some 120,000 clones, more than 70% of them seen just once; the ten biggest clones take up about 10%. The input for sequencing was peripheral blood, taken on day 0 of AZD1222 vaccination. The receptors were sampled from an adult in good health.

The rearrangement links TRBV19 to TRBJ2-2, with unresolved D. Germline CDR1 LNHDA, CDR2 SQIVND (reference sequence). The CDR3 runs 14 residues. Deletions cut 10 bases from V and 0 bases from J, with 12 bases between. CDR3 DNA: TGTGCCACGAAGGACCGTCCGAACACCGGGGAGCTGTTTTTT. This sequence encodes CATKDRPNTGELFF.

The V gene is TRBV6-2 or TRBV6-3, the J gene TRBJ2-4, with D perhaps assigned TRBD1 or TRBD2 (5 bases each). V dropped 6 bases and J dropped 8 bases, with 23 bases sitting between them. The germline CDR1 and CDR2 sequences are MNHEY and SVGEGT. This CDR3 is built from 16 residues. DNA of the CDR3: TGTGCCAGCAGCTTCGGACTGAAAAAAGGGGTCGACATTCAGTACTTC. Its protein product is CASSFGLKKGVDIQYF.

This clone appeared once. This rearrangement joins TRBV3-1 (or the pseudogene TRBV3-2) to TRBJ1-2; no reliable D call. Germline values: CDR1 LGHDT, CDR2 YNNKEL (reference sequence). V gave up 2 bases and J gave up 6 bases, with 10 bases separating them. The CDR3 consists of 13 residues. CDR3 in amino acids: CASSQISSHGYTF. The CDR3 bases are TGTGCCAGCAGCCAAATTTCTAGCCATGGCTACACCTTC.

This chain links TRBV27 with TRBJ2-5; TRBD1 matches 9 bases. CDR3 length equals 17 residues. CDR1 MNHEY and CDR2 SMNVEV come from the germline V gene (reference sequence). Trimming took 2 bases from V and 2 from J; bases not matched to a gene: 9. CDR3 sequence (DNA): TGTGCCAGCAGTTTAGGGGCCGGGACAGGGCATCAAGAGACCCAGTACTTC. Its protein product is CASSLGAGTGHQETQYF.

The chain has TRBV7-9 and TRBJ2-7; the D gene is possibly TRBD1 (6 bases). Germline V gene data show CDR1 as SEHNR and CDR2 as FQNEAQ (reference sequence). V was shortened by 5 bases and J by 1 base, with 12 bases between the two germline ends. CDR3 length: 14 amino acids. DNA of the CDR3: TGTGCCAGCAGCCTCCGGACAGCTTCCTACGAGCAGTACTTC. Translated: CASSLRTASYEQYF.

The chain joins TRBV27 to TRBJ1-6; D gene uncertain. V gave up 5 bases and J gave up 6 bases, with 8 bases separating them. CDR3 length: 13 residues. Germline loops: CDR1 MNHEY, CDR2 SMNVEV (reference sequence). This chain's CDR3 is CASSLMSNSPLHF. In nucleotides, the CDR3 is TGTGCCAGCAGTCTCATGAGTAATTCACCCCTCCACTTT.

This clone was recorded a few times. J is TRBJ2-1 and V is TRBV10-2, with 10 nucleotides matching TRBD2. This CDR3 comprises 14 residues. Germline V CDR1 and CDR2: WSHSY, SAAADI. Trimming at V came to 8 bases and at J to 2 bases, leaving 3 bases not matched to a gene. This chain's CDR3 is CASLSGGAYNEQFF. The CDR3 DNA follows: TGCGCCAGCCTCAGCGGGGGGGCCTACAATGAGCAGTTCTTC.

The chain links TRBV5-5 to TRBJ2-7; D may match TRBD1 or TRBD2 (5 bases each). Per the germline V gene, CDR1 is SGHKS and CDR2 is YYEKEE (reference sequence). This CDR3 has 15 amino acids. The ends were cut back, 3 bases at V and 0 bases at J, with 13 bases in the middle. CDR3 nucleotides: TGTGCCAGCAGCTGGGGGACGGTGGTCTCCTACGAGCAGTACTTC. This sequence encodes CASSWGTVVSYEQYF.

The V call is TRBV12-3 or TRBV12-4, the J call TRBJ1-1, with TRBD1 matching over 10 bases. V trimming: 3 bases; J trimming: 6 bases; junction bases outside the gene matches: 1. There are 13 residues in the CDR3. The CDR3 DNA follows: TGTGCCAGCAGTTTTGGACAGGGGGCTGAAGCTTTCTTT. It codes for CASSFGQGAEAFF.

The V call is TRBV19, the J call TRBJ2-1; 8 nucleotides agree with TRBD1. V shed 5 bases, J shed 5 bases, and the junction held 8 bases outside the gene matches. The V gene's germline CDR1 is LNHDA and CDR2 SQIVND (reference sequence). CDR3 length: 15 residues. The CDR3 protein is CASSLRTGLNNEQFF. The CDR3 region has the DNA TGTGCCAGTAGTCTACGGACAGGGTTAAACAATGAGCAGTTCTTC. The full variable domain, rest sourced from reference TRBV19 and TRBJ2-1, is DGGITQSPKYLFRKEGQNVTLSCEQNLNHDAMYWYRQDPGQGLRLIYYSQIVNDFQKGDIAEGYSVSREKKESFPLTVTSAQKNPTAFYLCASSLRTGLNNEQFFGPGTRLTVL.

The chain employs TRBV5-8 and TRBJ1-5, with 8 bases aligning to TRBD1. Germline CDR1 is SGHTS and CDR2 is YDEGEE. The V segment lost 6 bases and the J segment 4 bases; nucleotides outside the gene matches: 6. The CDR3 spans 14 residues. This CDR3 reads CASILRTGNQPQHF. CDR3 DNA sequence: TGTGCCAGCATCCTAAGGACAGGGAATCAGCCCCAGCATTTT.

V usage is TRBV25-1 and J usage is TRBJ1-6, with D unclear. This CDR3 region has 15 residues. Trimming stripped 4 bases from V and 0 bases from J, with 7 bases between. Germline V gene sequence: CDR1 MGHDK, CDR2 SYGVNS. The CDR3: CASSGIGSYNSPLHF. The CDR3 DNA follows: TGTGCCAGCAGTGGAATCGGCTCCTATAATTCACCCCTCCACTTT.

The chain employs TRBV27 and TRBJ1-2; 8 bases agree with TRBD1. After removal of 4 bases from V and 5 bases from J, the junction contained 6 bases not matched to a gene. Germline values: CDR1 MNHEY, CDR2 SMNVEV (reference sequence). This CDR3 is 14 amino acids long. CDR3 loop: CASSSDREEYGYTF. The CDR3 nucleotides read TGTGCCAGCAGTTCGGACAGGGAAGAGTATGGCTACACCTTC.

The J gene is TRBJ1-2, the V gene TRBV9; TRBD1 agrees at 7 bases. Looked up from germline, CDR1 is SGDLS and CDR2 is YYNGEE. Trimming at V came to 4 bases and at J to 5 bases, leaving 8 bases not matched to a gene. This CDR3 has 14 amino acids. Written as DNA, the CDR3 is TGTGCCAGCAGCATCACCACAGGGGTGTATGGCTACACCTTC. Translated: CASSITTGVYGYTF.

The V and J genes are TRBV7-8 and TRBJ2-1; unclear D gene. This CDR3 contains 13 residues. CDR1 SGHVS and CDR2 FQNEAQ come from the germline V gene. Trimming took 5 bases from V and 0 from J, leaving 5 bases between them. In nucleotides, the CDR3 is TGTGCCAGCAGCCTCGGCTCCTACAATGAGCAGTTCTTC. It encodes CASSLGSYNEQFF.

This chain links TRBV7-6 with TRBJ2-7; perhaps TRBD1 as D (6 bases). Germline-derived CDR1 and CDR2 are SGHVS and FNYEAQ. V lost 5 bases and J 2 bases, leaving 13 bases between the germline ends. CDR3 size: 14 residues. CDR3 protein: CASSPKGTTYEQYF. In DNA form, the CDR3 reads TGTGCCAGCAGCCCTAAGGGGACAACCTACGAGCAGTACTTC.

The chain uses TRBV5-1 and TRBJ1-2; TRBD1 is a possible D gene (6 bases). There are 14 residues in the CDR3. The V and J ends lost 0 bases and 0 bases respectively, with 6 bases between them. Germline values: CDR1 SGHRS, CDR2 YFSETQ. CDR3 coding DNA: TGCGCCAGCAGCTTGGGGACAGCTAACTATGGCTACACCTTC. Its translation is CASSLGTANYGYTF.